This T cell receptor (beta chain) was sequenced in a study of T cell changes during pregnancy in multiple sclerosis. Profiling relied on immunoSEQ multiplex PCR, and the TCRdb table lists in-frame clones only, not all of them. The sample contains 30,000 to 35,000 clones, roughly 87% of which appear only once. The CDR3 sequence is 15 residues long. Germline values: CDR1 SGHVS, CDR2 FQNEAQ. Trimming shortened V by 5 bases and J by 4 bases, and 17 bases separated the two germline ends. This rearrangement joins TRBV7-8 to TRBJ1-2, with D perhaps TRBD1 (6 bases). This receptor was obtained from a female donor with multiple sclerosis, enrolled in a pregnancy study. The source was CD8+ T cells from peripheral blood mononuclear cells, collected in the first trimester of pregnancy. For the CDR3, the DNA is TGTGCCAGCAGCCAACGCACGGACAGATTCTATGGCTACACCTTC. Translated, it gives CASSQRTDRFYGYTF.